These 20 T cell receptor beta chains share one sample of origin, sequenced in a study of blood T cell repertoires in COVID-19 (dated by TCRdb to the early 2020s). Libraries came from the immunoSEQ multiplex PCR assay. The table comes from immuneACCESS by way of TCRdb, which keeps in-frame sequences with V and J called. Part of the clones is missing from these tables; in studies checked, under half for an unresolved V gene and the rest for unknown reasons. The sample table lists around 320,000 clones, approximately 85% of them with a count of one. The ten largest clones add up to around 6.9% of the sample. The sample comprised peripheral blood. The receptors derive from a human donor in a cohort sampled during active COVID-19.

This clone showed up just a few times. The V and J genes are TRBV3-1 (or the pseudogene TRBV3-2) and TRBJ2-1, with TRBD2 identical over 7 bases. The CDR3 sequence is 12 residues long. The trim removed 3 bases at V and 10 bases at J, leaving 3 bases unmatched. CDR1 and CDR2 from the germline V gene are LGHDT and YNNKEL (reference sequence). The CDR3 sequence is CASSHGLDEQFF. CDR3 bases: TGTGCCAGCAGCCACGGACTAGACGAGCAGTTCTTC.

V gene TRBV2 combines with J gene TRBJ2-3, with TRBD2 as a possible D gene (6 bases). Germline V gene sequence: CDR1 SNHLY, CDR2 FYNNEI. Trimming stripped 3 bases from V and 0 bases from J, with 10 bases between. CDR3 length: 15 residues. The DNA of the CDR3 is TGTGCCAGCAGTGAGGACTACTCGAGCACAGATACGCAGTATTTT. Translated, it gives CASSEDYSSTDTQYF.

The chain's CDR3 is CASSRSVRTGLGYGYTF. CDR3 bases: TGTGCCAGCAGTCGGAGCGTCCGAACAGGGTTAGGCTATGGCTACACCTTC. This sequence joins TRBV27 and TRBJ1-2, with D perhaps matching TRBD1 (6 bases). Trimming took off 5 bases at V and 4 bases at J, with 23 bases between the two ends. The CDR3 is 17 amino acids. CDR1 and CDR2 from the germline V gene are MNHEY and SMNVEV (reference sequence).

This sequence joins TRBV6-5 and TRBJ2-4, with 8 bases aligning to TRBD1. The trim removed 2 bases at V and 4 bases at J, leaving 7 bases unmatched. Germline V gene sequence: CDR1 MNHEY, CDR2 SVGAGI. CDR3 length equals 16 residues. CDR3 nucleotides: TGTGCCAGCAGTTACAACCCCGGGACAGGAAAAAACATTCAGTACTTC. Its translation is CASSYNPGTGKNIQYF.

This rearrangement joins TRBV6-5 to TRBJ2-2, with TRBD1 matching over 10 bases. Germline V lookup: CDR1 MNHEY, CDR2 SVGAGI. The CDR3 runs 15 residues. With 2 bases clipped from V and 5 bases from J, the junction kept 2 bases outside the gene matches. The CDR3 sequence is CASSYGTGETGELFF. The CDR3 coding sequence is TGTGCCAGCAGTTACGGGACAGGGGAAACCGGGGAGCTGTTTTTT.

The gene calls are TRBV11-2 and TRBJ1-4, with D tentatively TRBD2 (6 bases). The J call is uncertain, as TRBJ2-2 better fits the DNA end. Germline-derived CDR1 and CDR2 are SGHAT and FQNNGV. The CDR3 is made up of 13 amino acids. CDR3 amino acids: CASSLARESELFF. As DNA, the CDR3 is TGTGCCAGCAGCTTAGCGCGGGAATCGGAGCTGTTTTTT.

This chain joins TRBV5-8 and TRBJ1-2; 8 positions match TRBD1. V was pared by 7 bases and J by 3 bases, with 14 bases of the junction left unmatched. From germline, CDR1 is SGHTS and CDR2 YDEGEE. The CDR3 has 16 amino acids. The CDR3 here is CASPRTGSTVDYGYTF. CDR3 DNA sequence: TGTGCCAGCCCAAGGACAGGGAGTACGGTTGACTATGGCTACACCTTC.

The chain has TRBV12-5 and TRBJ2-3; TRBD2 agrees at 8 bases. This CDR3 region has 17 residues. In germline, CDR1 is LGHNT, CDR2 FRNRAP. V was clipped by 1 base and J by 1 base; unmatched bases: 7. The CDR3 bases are TGTGCTAGTGGTTTGGCCCTTAGCGGGGCGGGCACAGATACGCAGTATTTT. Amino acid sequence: CASGLALSGAGTDTQYF.

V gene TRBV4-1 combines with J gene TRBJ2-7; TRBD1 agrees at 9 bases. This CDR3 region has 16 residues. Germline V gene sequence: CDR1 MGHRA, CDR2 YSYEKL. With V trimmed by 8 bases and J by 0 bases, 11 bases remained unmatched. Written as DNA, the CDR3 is TGCGCCAGCGCAGACCTAGAGGGACAGGGCTCCTACGAGCAGTACTTC. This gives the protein CASADLEGQGSYEQYF.

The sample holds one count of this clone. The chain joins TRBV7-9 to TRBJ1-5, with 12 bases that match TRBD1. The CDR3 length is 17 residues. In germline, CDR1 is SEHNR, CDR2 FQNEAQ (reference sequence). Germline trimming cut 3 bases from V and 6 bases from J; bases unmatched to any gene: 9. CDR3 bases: TGTGCCAGCAGCTTTGGGGCGGGACAGGGGGCAGGTCAGCCCCAGCATTTT. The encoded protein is CASSFGAGQGAGQPQHF.

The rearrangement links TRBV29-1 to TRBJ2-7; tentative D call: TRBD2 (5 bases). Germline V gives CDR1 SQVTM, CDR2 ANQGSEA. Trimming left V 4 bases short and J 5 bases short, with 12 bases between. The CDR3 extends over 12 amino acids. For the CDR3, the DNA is TGCAGCGTTGGATCCCCCGGGGACGAGCAGTACTTC. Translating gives CSVGSPGDEQYF.

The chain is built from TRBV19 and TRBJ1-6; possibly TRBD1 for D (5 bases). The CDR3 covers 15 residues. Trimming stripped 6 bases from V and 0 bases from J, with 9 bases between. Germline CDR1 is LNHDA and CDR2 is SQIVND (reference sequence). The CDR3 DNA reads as TGTGCCAGTAGGCTAGGGGACTCCTATAATTCACCCCTCCACTTT. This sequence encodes CASRLGDSYNSPLHF.

CDR3 in amino acids: CASSPNGVSTDTQYF. Written as DNA, the CDR3 is TGTGCCAGCTCACCCAACGGGGTAAGCACAGATACGCAGTATTTT. The J gene is TRBJ2-3, the V gene TRBV18, with D perhaps matching TRBD2 (5 bases). V lost 3 bases to trimming and J lost 0 bases, with 10 bases between them. Germline CDR1 and CDR2: KGHSH and LQKENI. The CDR3 runs to 15 residues.

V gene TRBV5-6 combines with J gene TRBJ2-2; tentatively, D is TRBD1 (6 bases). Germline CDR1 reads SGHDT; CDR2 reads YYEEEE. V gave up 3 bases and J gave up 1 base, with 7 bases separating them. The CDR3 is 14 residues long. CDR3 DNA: TGTGCCAGCAGCTGGGGACAGAACACCGGGGAGCTGTTTTTT. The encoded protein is CASSWGQNTGELFF.

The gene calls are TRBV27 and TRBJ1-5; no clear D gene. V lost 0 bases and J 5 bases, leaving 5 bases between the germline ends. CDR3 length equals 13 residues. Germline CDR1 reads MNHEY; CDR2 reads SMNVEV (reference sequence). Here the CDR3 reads CASSLSIYQPQHF. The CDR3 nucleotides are TGTGCCAGCAGTTTATCAATATATCAGCCCCAGCATTTT.

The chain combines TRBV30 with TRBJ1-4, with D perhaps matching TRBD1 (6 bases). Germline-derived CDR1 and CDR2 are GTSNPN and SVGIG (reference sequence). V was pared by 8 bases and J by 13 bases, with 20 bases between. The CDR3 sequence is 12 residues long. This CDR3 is CALGQPNRGLFF. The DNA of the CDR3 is TGTGCCCTTGGACAGCCCAACCGAGGACTGTTTTTT.

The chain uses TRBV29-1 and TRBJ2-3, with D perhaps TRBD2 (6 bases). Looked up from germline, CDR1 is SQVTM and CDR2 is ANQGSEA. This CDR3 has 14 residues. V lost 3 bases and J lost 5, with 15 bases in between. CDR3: CSVDTGGGGDTQYF. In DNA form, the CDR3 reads TGCAGCGTTGATACCGGGGGAGGAGGAGATACGCAGTATTTT.

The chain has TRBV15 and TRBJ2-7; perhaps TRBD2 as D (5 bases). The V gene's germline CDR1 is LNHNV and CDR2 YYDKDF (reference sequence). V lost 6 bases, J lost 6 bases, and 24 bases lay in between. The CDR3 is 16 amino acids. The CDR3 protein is CATRPIRHTGGSEQYF. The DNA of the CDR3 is TGTGCCACCAGACCCATAAGGCACACTGGAGGTAGCGAGCAGTACTTC.

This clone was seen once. The CDR3 bases are TGTGCCAGCACCGGGACAGGGGTAGTCCACACTGAAGCTTTCTTT. Translating gives CASTGTGVVHTEAFF. The rearrangement uses TRBV2 and TRBJ1-1; 10 bases are shared with TRBD1. J gave up 3 bases and V 7 bases, and 8 bases lay outside the gene matches. The CDR3 runs to 15 residues. Germline loops: CDR1 SNHLY, CDR2 FYNNEI.

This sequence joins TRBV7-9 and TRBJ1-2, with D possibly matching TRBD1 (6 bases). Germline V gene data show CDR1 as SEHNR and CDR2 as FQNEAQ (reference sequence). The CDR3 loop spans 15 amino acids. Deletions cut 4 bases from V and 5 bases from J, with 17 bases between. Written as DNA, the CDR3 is TGTGCCAGCAGCTCGACAGGATTTGGAATTTATGGCTACACCTTC. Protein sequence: CASSSTGFGIYGYTF.